The entry that follows covers one T cell receptor (beta chain) sequence. Original handling: Nucleated cell counts were estimated from reference gene primer amplification. The data were produced by immunoSEQ multiplex PCR, yet TCRdb's version contains in-frame clones alone and is incomplete. The V and J calls and clone size were taken over from that table, and D and trimming were inferred from the DNA. The top ten clones hold 17% of a sample with about 190,000 clones, roughly three quarters of them seen once. This entry is derived from a study of blood T cell repertoires in COVID-19. Study context: Sites in the United States, Italy and Spain provided acute and convalescent COVID-19 samples. PBMCs, B-cell-depleted T cells, or T cells provided the cDNA or gDNA that made up the material.

With 2 bases clipped from V and 0 bases from J, the junction kept 1 base outside the gene matches. Germline V gene data show CDR1 as SGHRS and CDR2 as YFSETQ. The CDR3 is made up of 15 amino acids. The sample comprised peripheral blood. The V and J genes are TRBV5-1 and TRBJ2-1; 8 bases are a match to TRBD2. This receptor was identified in a man aged 55 to 69 with active or convalescent COVID-19. CDR3 nucleotides: TGCGCCAGCAGCTTAGGGACTAGCTCCTACAATGAGCAGTTCTTC. Its translation: CASSLGTSSYNEQFF.